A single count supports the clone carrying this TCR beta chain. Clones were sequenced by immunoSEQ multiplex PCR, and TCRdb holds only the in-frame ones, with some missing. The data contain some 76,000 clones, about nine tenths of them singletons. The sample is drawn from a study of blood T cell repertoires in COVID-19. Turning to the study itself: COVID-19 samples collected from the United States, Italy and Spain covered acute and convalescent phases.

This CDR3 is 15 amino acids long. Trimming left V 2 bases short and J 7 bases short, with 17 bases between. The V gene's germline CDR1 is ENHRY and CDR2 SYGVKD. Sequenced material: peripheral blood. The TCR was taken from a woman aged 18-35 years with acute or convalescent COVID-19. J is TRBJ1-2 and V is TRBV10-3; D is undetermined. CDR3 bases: TGTGCCATCAGTGAGAACGGCAGGAGGTCTGGTGGCTACACCTTC. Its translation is CAISENGRRSGGYTF.